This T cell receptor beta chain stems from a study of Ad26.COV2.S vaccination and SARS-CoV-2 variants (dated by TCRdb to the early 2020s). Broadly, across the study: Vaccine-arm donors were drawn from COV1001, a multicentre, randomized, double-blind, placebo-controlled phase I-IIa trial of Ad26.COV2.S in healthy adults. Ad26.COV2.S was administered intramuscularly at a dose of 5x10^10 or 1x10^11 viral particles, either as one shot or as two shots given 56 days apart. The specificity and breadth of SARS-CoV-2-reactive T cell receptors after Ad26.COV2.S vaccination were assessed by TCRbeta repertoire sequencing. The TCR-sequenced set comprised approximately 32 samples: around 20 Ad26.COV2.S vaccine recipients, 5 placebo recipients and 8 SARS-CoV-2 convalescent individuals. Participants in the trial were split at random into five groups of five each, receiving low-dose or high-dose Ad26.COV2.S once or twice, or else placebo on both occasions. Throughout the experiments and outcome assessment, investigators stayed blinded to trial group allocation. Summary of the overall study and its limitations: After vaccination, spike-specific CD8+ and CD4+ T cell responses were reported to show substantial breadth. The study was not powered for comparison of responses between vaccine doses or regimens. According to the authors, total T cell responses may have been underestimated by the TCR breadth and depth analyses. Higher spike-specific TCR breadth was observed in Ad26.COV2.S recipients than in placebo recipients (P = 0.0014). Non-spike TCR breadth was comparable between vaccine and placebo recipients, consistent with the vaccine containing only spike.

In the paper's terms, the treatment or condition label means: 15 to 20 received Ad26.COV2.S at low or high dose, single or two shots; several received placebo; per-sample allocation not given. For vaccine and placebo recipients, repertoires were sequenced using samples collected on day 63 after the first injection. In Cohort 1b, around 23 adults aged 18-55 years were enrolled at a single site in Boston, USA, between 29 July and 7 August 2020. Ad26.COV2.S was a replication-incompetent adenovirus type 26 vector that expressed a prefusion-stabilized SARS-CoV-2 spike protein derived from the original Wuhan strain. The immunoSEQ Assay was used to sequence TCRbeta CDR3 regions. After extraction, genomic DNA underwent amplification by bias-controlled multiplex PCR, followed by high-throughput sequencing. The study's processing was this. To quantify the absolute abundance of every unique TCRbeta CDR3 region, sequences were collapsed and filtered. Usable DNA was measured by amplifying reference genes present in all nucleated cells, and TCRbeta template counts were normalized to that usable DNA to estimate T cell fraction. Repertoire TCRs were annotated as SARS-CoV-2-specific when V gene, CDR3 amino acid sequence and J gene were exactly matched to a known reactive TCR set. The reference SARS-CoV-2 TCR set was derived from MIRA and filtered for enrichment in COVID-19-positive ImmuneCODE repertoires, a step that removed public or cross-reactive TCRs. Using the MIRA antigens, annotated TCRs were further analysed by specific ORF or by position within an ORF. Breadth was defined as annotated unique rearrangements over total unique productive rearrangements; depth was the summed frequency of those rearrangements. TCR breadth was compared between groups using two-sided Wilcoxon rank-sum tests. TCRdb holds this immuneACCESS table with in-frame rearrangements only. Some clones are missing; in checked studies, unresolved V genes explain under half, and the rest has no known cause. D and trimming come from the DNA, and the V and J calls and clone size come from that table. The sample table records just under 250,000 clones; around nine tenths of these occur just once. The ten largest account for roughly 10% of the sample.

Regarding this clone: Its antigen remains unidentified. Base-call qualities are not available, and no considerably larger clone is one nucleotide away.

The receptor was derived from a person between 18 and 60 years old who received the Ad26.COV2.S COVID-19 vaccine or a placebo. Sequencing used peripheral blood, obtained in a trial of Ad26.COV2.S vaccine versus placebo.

In nucleotide form, the sequence is TGTGCCAGCAGTCCCTCTCCCGGGACTAGCGGGAGTACCGCAGATACGCAGTATTTT. The resulting protein is CASSPSPGTSGSTADTQYF. Recombination connected TRBV27 to TRBJ2-3; TRBD2 aligns with 14 central bases. Here V drops 5 bases and J drops 4 bases, and the junction holds 14 bases not matched to any gene. In the germline V gene (reference sequence), CDR1 corresponds to MNHEY and CDR2 to SMNVEV. Including the terminal cysteine and phenylalanine, the CDR3 comprises 19 residues. Kept here is only the CDR3 DNA, which spans 57 bases and is read in frame from base 1.